This T cell receptor (beta chain) stems from a study of cytomegalovirus exposure and HLA in healthy donors. Study background: There were approximately 81 million unique TCRs (from HLA-typed donors) in an early data release. Under 90% of 350 to 400 genotyped donors fell in the Caucasian-associated ancestry cluster.

The PCR made use of 60 Vbeta and 13 Jbeta primers. Only in-frame clones appear in the TCRdb table, and some are missing; sequencing was by immunoSEQ multiplex PCR. The sample holds approximately 220,000 clones; about 74% are singletons and the top ten take around 15%. Sequenced input: PBMCs. The TCR originated in a man aged 35-49 years in good health and CMV-seronegative.

CDR3 nucleotide sequence: TGTGCCACCAGCAGGGGTTACAGGGAAGGGAGCTATGGCTACACCTTC. This codes for CATSRGYREGSYGYTF. The V call is TRBV15, the J call TRBJ1-2; weak D call: TRBD1 (6 bases). V was shortened by 3 bases and J by 4 bases, with 18 bases between the two germline ends. The CDR3 runs 16 residues. CDR1 is LNHNV, CDR2 YYDKDF, per germline (reference sequence).